The next 22 T cell receptor beta chains were all read from a single sample in a study of OX40 agonist ivuxolimab in advanced cancers. The repertoire was sequenced with immunoSEQ multiplex PCR; TCRdb's copy has only in-frame clones and lacks some. The sample holds around 53,000 clones; about 88% are singletons and the top ten take about an eighth. The sample was CD4+ or CD8+ T cells sorted from blood, taken in a trial of the OX40 agonist ivuxolimab. These TCRs come from an adult with an advanced solid tumor such as melanoma, head and neck, liver or kidney cancer.

This clone was seen just once. The rearrangement links TRBV30 to TRBJ2-3; the D gene could be TRBD1 or TRBD2 (6 bases each). The CDR3 is made up of 15 amino acids. CDR1 and CDR2 (germline): GTSNPN, SVGIG (reference sequence). V gave up 0 bases and J gave up 2 bases, with 12 bases separating them. The CDR3 loop is CAWSVGGGNTDTQYF. The CDR3 DNA is TGTGCCTGGAGTGTAGGAGGGGGTAACACAGATACGCAGTATTTT.

This clone came up once. V and J are TRBV2 and TRBJ2-3, with TRBD2 matching 12 bases. CDR3 length: 15 amino acids. The V gene's germline CDR1 is SNHLY and CDR2 FYNNEI. V lost 5 bases and J lost 6; bases outside the gene matches: 6. This CDR3 reads CASSPLAGGLDTQYF. As DNA, the CDR3 is TGTGCCAGCAGTCCTCTAGCGGGAGGGCTCGATACGCAGTATTTT.

This chain uses TRBV4-2 with TRBJ1-5; D gene unclear. The V end lost 3 bases, the J end lost 2 bases, and 11 bases lay between the germline ends. The germline V gene encodes CDR1 LGHNA and CDR2 YNFKEQ. The CDR3 extends over 15 amino acids. As DNA, the CDR3 is TGTGCCAGCAGCCACCACGAAGAGGGCAATCAGCCCCAGCATTTT. This translates into CASSHHEEGNQPQHF.

This clone was counted once. The chain uses TRBV6-5 and TRBJ2-1; D is perhaps TRBD1 or TRBD2 (6 bases each). The CDR3 totals 15 residues. The germline V and J ends were trimmed by 5 bases and 8 bases, with 19 bases remaining between them. The V gene's germline CDR1 is MNHEY and CDR2 SVGAGI. CDR3 amino acids: CASSTRGPESDEQFF. The DNA for the CDR3 is TGTGCCAGCAGTACCCGGGGGCCGGAGAGCGATGAGCAGTTCTTC.

The chain employs TRBV5-1 and TRBJ2-3; D unresolved. The CDR3 extends over 15 amino acids. Trimming left V 1 base short and J 0 bases short, with 9 bases between. Germline CDR1 and CDR2: SGHRS and YFSETQ. CDR3 bases: TGCGCCAGCAGCTTGACGACGCCTAGCACAGATACGCAGTATTTT. Its translation: CASSLTTPSTDTQYF. Complete variable domain (other parts from reference TRBV5-1 and TRBJ2-3): KAGVTQTPRYLIKTRGQQVTLSCSPISGHRSVSWYQQTPGQGLQFLFEYFSETQRNKGNFPGRFSGRQFSNSRSEMNVSTLELGDSALYLCASSLTTPSTDTQYFGPGTRLTVL.

The chain carries TRBV7-2 and TRBJ2-2, with D hard to call. Germline V gene data show CDR1 as SGHTA and CDR2 as FQGNSA. V was clipped by 1 base and J by 6 bases, with 12 bases between them. The CDR3 spans 15 residues. The chain's CDR3 is CASSLGWAAPGELFF. The CDR3 nucleotides are TGTGCCAGCAGCTTAGGTTGGGCTGCGCCCGGGGAGCTGTTTTTT. Full variable domain (missing parts from reference TRBV7-2 and TRBJ2-2): GAGVSQSPSNKVTEKGKDVELRCDPISGHTALYWYRQSLGQGLEFLIYFQGNSAPDKSGLPSDRFSAERTGGSVSTLTIQRTQQEDSAVYLCASSLGWAAPGELFFGEGSRLTVL.

This clone has a single count. Other nucleotide sequences in the sample specify the same CDR3. The chain combines TRBV27 with TRBJ2-7, with a weak D call TRBD1 (5 bases). V lost 7 bases and J lost 4, with 11 bases in between. Per germline, CDR1 MNHEY and CDR2 SMNVEV (reference sequence). CDR3 length: 12 residues. This CDR3 is CASMAGKYEQYF. In DNA, the CDR3 is TGTGCCAGCATGGCAGGGAAGTACGAGCAGTACTTC.

The rearrangement links TRBV4-1 to TRBJ2-1; a weak D match, TRBD2 (5 bases). This CDR3 spans 16 amino acids. Germline V gene data show CDR1 as MGHRA and CDR2 as YSYEKL. Trimming cost V 6 bases and J 0 bases, with 15 bases left between them. The CDR3 is CASSTSGRSSYNEQFF. The CDR3 DNA sequence: TGCGCCAGCAGTACGAGCGGACGGAGCTCCTACAATGAGCAGTTCTTC.

The chain links TRBV4-2 to TRBJ1-2; D uncertain. V gave up 5 bases and J gave up 2 bases, with 9 bases separating them. The germline V gene encodes CDR1 LGHNA and CDR2 YNFKEQ. The length of the CDR3 is 13 residues. The CDR3 spells CASSSIRNYGYTF. The CDR3 bases are TGTGCCAGCAGCTCCATCAGGAACTATGGCTACACCTTC.

CDR3 sequence reads: CASSSSTRAGRQAFF. The DNA of the CDR3 is TGTGCCAGCAGTTCCTCGACCCGGGCGGGGCGTCAAGCTTTCTTT. The V gene is TRBV28, the J gene TRBJ1-1, with D possibly matching TRBD1 (5 bases). Deletions cut 4 bases from V and 9 bases from J, with 21 bases between. Germline loops: CDR1 MDHEN, CDR2 SYDVKM. The CDR3 is 15 residues long.

The chain uses TRBV4-2 and TRBJ2-2; D is ambiguous. CDR1 and CDR2 from the germline V gene are LGHNA and YNFKEQ. V was trimmed by 4 bases and J by 0 bases, leaving 9 bases between them. This CDR3 has 15 residues. The CDR3 here is CASSPSTPNTGELFF. DNA of the CDR3: TGTGCCAGCAGCCCATCGACACCGAACACCGGGGAGCTGTTTTTT.

This clone occurred a few times. V usage is TRBV6-5 and J usage is TRBJ1-4; 8 positions match TRBD1. Trimming took 5 bases from V and 5 from J; bases not matched to a gene: 7. The CDR3 has 15 residues. Germline V gene lookup returns CDR1 MNHEY and CDR2 SVGAGI. The DNA for the CDR3 is TGTGCCAGCAGTGCCAGACAGGGGAGAAATGAAAAACTGTTTTTT. Translated, it gives CASSARQGRNEKLFF.

This chain joins TRBV29-1 and TRBJ2-2, with 7 positions matching TRBD1. Unmatched junction bases numbered 4, after V lost 6 bases and J lost 0 bases. CDR1 is SQVTM and CDR2 is ANQGSEA in the germline V gene. This CDR3 is 14 amino acids long. CDR3 in DNA: TGCAGCGTCACCGGGACAGCGAACACCGGGGAGCTGTTTTTT. Translated: CSVTGTANTGELFF.

The rearrangement links TRBV27 to TRBJ2-7; TRBD2 aligns across 10 bases. The germline V gene encodes CDR1 MNHEY and CDR2 SMNVEV (reference sequence). The CDR3 covers 13 residues. Losses at the gene ends were 6 bases for V and 4 bases for J; bases not matched to a gene: 3. The CDR3 spells CASRASGSYEQYF. Written as DNA, the CDR3 is TGTGCCAGCAGGGCTAGCGGGAGTTACGAGCAGTACTTC.

Concerning this clone itself: Other DNA sequences of this sample code for an identical CDR3. The chain joins TRBV30 to TRBJ1-5; 11 positions agree with TRBD1. The V gene's germline CDR1 is GTSNPN and CDR2 SVGIG (reference sequence). This CDR3 is built from 17 residues. V shed 1 base, J shed 4 bases, and the junction held 9 bases outside the gene matches. The CDR3 nucleotides read TGTGCCTGGAGTGCAGGGACAGGGGGAACAGGAAATCAGCCCCAGCATTTT. It yields the protein CAWSAGTGGTGNQPQHF.

The V gene is TRBV27, the J gene TRBJ1-2; 8 bases align to TRBD1. CDR1 and CDR2 from the germline V gene are MNHEY and SMNVEV (reference sequence). The CDR3 contains 16 residues. Trimming at V came to 4 bases and at J to 8 bases, leaving 15 bases not matched to a gene. CDR3 residues: CASSSLSGQGILGYTF. The CDR3, as DNA: TGTGCCAGCAGTTCCCTCTCAGGACAGGGAATTTTGGGCTACACCTTC.

J is TRBJ1-3 and V is TRBV4-2; no reliable D call. Deletions cut 0 bases from V and 8 bases from J, with 14 bases between. From germline, CDR1 is LGHNA and CDR2 YNFKEQ. The CDR3 covers 15 residues. The CDR3 protein is CASSQDGQARDTIYF. In DNA, the CDR3 is TGTGCCAGCAGCCAAGATGGGCAGGCGCGGGACACCATATATTTT.

This clone was seen more than once but under ten times. This rearrangement joins TRBV15 to TRBJ1-1; D is unresolved. CDR1 and CDR2 (germline): LNHNV, YYDKDF (reference sequence). This CDR3 has 13 residues. The V end lost 0 bases, the J end lost 0 bases, and 2 bases lay between the germline ends. The CDR3 DNA follows: TGTGCCACCAGCAGAGATCTGAACACTGAAGCTTTCTTT. Its protein product is CATSRDLNTEAFF.

This chain uses TRBV2 with TRBJ1-1; D is ambiguous. The CDR3 length is 13 residues. Between the trimmed V and J ends, which lost 6 bases and 1 base, there was a span of 9 bases. The germline V gene encodes CDR1 SNHLY and CDR2 FYNNEI. For the CDR3, the DNA is TGTGCCAGCAGCCCCCTAAGGAACACTGAAGCTTTCTTT. This codes for CASSPLRNTEAFF.

The CDR3 DNA is TGTGCCAGCACCGTGGGGACTAGCGGCTACAATGAGCAGTTCTTC. It encodes CASTVGTSGYNEQFF. This chain joins TRBV6-1 and TRBJ2-1; TRBD2 matches 11 bases. J lost 3 bases, V lost 7 bases, and 5 bases had no gene match. In germline, CDR1 is MNHNS, CDR2 SASEGT. The CDR3 length is 15 residues.

CDR3 coding DNA: TGTGCCAGCAGTGAAGGCGGGGCAGGGCTCGGTGTGGATGGCTACACCTTC. It is translated as CASSEGGAGLGVDGYTF. The chain couples TRBV6-1 to TRBJ1-2; possible D gene TRBD1, 5 bases. Between the trimmed V and J ends, which lost 1 base and 6 bases, there was a span of 21 bases. The CDR3 has 17 amino acids. CDR1 is MNHNS and CDR2 is SASEGT in the germline V gene.

The genes are TRBV4-2 and TRBJ1-2; the D is unclear. CDR1 is LGHNA, CDR2 YNFKEQ, per germline. V gave up 5 bases and J gave up 8 bases, with 12 bases separating them. CDR3 length: 12 residues. This CDR3 is CASSTLVTGYTF. The DNA for the CDR3 is TGTGCCAGCAGCACCCTGGTAACCGGCTACACCTTC.